This T cell receptor beta chain appears in the sequencing data of a study of CD8 T cells in ankylosing spondylitis. General study findings and limits: The study identified a TCR beta motif of under ten highly homologous variants that appeared characteristic of ankylosing spondylitis blood. A subset of motif variants has previously been described in the synovial fluid and blood of reactive arthritis.

CDR3 length: 15 residues. V was pared by 0 bases and J by 5 bases, with 6 bases of the junction left unmatched. Germline lookup yields CDR1 SGDLS and CDR2 YYNGEE. TCRdb redid the calling of the 5' RACE reads with MiXCR, one entry per CDR3 protein. This table has 50,000 to 70,000 distinct CDR3 sequences, approximately 5.7% appearing once. This clonotype was counted a few times. Its antigen is currently unknown. The material sequenced was synovial fluid, either unsorted or a sorted T cell fraction (not recorded which). The source is a male donor with ankylosing spondylitis. V and J are TRBV9 and TRBJ2-7; 9 bases agree with TRBD1. CDR3 DNA sequence: TGTGCCAGCAGCGTAGTGGGGACAGGGTCCCACGAGCAGTACTTC. Its protein is CASSVVGTGSHEQYF. Together with reference TRBV9 and TRBJ2-7, the CDR3 gives the full variable domain: DSGVTQTPKHLITATGQRVTLRCSPRSGDLSVYWYQQSLDQGLQFLIQYYNGEERAKGNILERFSAQQFPDLHSELNLSSLELGDSALYFCASSVVGTGSHEQYFGPGTRLTVT.